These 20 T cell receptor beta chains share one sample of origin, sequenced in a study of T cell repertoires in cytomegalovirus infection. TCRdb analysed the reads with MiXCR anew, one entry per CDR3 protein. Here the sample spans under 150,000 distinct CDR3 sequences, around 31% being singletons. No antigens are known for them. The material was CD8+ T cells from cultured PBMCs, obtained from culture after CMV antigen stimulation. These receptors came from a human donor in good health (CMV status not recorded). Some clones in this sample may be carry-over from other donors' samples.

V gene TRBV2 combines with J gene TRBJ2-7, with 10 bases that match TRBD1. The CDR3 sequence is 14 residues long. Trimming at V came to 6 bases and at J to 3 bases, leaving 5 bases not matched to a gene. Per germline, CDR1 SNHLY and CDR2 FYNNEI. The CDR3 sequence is CASRGTGANYEQYF. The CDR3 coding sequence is TGTGCCAGCAGGGGGACAGGGGCCAACTACGAGCAGTACTTC.

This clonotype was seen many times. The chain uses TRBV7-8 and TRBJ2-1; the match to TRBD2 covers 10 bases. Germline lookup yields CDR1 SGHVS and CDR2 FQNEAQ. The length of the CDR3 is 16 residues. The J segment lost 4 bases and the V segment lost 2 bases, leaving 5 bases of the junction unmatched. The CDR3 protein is CASSLSLAGVYNEQFF. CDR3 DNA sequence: TGTGCCAGCAGCTTATCGCTAGCGGGGGTATACAATGAGCAGTTCTTC.

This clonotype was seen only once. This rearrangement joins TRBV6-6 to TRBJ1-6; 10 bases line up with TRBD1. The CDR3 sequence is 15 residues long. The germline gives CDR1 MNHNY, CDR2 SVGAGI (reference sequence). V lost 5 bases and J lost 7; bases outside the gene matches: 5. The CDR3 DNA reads TGTGCCAGCAGTACCCCGGGACAGGGGAATTCACCCCTCCACTTT. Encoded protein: CASSTPGQGNSPLHF.

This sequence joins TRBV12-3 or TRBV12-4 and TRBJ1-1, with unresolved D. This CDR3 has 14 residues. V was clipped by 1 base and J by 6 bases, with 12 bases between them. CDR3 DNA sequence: TGTGCCAGCAGTTTAGGTCCTATTTTCGCTGAAGCTTTCTTT. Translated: CASSLGPIFAEAFF.

The CDR3 here is CASSLTFWDTQYF. The CDR3 nucleotides read TGTGCCAGCAGTTTGACATTTTGGGATACGCAGTATTTT. The chain employs TRBV27 and TRBJ2-3, with D unresolved. CDR1 is MNHEY and CDR2 is SMNVEV in the germline V gene (reference sequence). There are 13 residues in the CDR3. V gave up 3 bases and J gave up 6 bases, with 10 bases separating them.

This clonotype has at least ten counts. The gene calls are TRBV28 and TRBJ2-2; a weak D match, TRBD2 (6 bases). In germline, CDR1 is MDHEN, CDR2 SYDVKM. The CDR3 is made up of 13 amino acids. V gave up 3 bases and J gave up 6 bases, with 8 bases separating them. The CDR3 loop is CASSFREAGELFF. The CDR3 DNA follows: TGTGCCAGCAGTTTCAGGGAGGCCGGGGAGCTGTTTTTT.

The CDR3 region has the DNA TGTGCCAGCAGCTTACGCAGGGGCCTCCCAGATACGCAGTATTTT. Its protein product is CASSLRRGLPDTQYF. This chain joins TRBV7-6 and TRBJ2-3, with TRBD1 as a possible D gene (6 bases). The length of the CDR3 is 15 residues. CDR1 and CDR2 from the germline V gene are SGHVS and FNYEAQ. The V end lost 2 bases, the J end lost 4 bases, and 13 bases lay between the germline ends. The whole variable domain, remainder taken from reference TRBV7-6 and TRBJ2-3, is GAGVSQSPRYKVTKRGQDVALRCDPISGHVSLYWYRQALGQGPEFLTYFNYEAQQDKSGLPNDRFSAERPEGSISTLTIQRTEQRDSAMYRCASSLRRGLPDTQYFGPGTRLTVL.

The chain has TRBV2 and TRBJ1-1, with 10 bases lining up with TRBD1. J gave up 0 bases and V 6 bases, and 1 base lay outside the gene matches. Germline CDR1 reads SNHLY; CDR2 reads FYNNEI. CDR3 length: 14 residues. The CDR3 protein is CASRDRGMNTEAFF. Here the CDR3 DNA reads TGTGCCAGCAGGGACAGGGGGATGAACACTGAAGCTTTCTTT.

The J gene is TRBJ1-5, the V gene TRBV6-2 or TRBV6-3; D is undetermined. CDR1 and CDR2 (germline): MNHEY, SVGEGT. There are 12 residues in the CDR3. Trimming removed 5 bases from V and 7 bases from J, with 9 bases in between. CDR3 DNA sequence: TGTGCCAGCAGTCAACCGGGACAGCCCCAGCATTTT. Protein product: CASSQPGQPQHF.

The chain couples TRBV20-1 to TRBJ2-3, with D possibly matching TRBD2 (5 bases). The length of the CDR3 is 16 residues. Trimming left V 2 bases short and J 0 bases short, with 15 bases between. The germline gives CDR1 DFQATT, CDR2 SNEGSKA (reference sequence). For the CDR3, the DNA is TGCAGTGCTAGAAAACCAGCGGCGCCTAGCACAGATACGCAGTATTTT. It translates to CSARKPAAPSTDTQYF.

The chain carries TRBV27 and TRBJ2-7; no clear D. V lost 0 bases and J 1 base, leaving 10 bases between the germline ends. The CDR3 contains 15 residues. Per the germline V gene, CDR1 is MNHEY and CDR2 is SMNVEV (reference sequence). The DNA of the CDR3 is TGTGCCAGCAGTTTATCGGGGTCGATATCCTACGAGCAGTACTTC. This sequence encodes CASSLSGSISYEQYF.

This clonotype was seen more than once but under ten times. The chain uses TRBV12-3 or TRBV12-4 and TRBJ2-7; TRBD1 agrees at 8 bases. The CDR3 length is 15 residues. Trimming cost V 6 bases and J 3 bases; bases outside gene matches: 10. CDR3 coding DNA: TGTGCCAGCAGCCTTGGGACAGGAGCCTACTACGAGCAGTACTTC. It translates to CASSLGTGAYYEQYF.

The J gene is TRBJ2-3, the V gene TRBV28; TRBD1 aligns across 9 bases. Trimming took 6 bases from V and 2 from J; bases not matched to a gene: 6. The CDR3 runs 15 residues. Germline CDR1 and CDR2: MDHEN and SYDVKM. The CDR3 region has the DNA TGTGCCAGCAGCCGCGGGACAGGGATCACAGATACGCAGTATTTT. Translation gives CASSRGTGITDTQYF.

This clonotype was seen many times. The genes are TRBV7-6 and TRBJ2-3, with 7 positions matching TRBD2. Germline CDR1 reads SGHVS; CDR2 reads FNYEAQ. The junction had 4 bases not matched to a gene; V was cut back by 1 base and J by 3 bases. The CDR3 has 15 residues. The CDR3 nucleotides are TGTGCCAGCAGCTTAGTAAAGCGGGGTACAGATACGCAGTATTTT. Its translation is CASSLVKRGTDTQYF.

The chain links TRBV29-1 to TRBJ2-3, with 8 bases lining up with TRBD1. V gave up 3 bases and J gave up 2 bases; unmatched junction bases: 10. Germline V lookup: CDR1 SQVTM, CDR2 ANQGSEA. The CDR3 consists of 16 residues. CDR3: CSVEPGQGPTTDTQYF. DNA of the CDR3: TGCAGCGTTGAGCCCGGACAGGGACCGACCACAGATACGCAGTATTTT.

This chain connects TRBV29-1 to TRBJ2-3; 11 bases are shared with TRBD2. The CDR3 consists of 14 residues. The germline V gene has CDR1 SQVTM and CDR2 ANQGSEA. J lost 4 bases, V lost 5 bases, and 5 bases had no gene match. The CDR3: CSVPGLAVADTQYF. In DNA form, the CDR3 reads TGCAGCGTTCCGGGACTAGCGGTCGCAGATACGCAGTATTTT.

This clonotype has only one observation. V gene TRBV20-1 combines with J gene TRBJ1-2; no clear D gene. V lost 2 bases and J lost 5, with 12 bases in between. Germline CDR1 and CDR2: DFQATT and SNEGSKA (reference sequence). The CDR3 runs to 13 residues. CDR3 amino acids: CSARTSGGYGYTF. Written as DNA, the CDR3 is TGCAGTGCTAGAACTTCAGGCGGATATGGCTACACCTTC.

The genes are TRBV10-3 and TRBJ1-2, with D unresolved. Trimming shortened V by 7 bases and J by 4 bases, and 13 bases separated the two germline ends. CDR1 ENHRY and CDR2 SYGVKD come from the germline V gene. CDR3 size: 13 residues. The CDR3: CAITQGQSYGYTF. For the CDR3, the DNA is TGTGCCATCACCCAAGGGCAGAGCTATGGCTACACCTTC.

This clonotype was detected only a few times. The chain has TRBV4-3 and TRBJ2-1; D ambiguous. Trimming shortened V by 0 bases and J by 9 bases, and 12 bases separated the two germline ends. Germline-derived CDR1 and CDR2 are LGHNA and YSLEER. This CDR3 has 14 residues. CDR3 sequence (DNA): TGCGCCAGCAGCCAAGACTGGGGAATCGGTGAGCAGTTCTTC. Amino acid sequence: CASSQDWGIGEQFF.

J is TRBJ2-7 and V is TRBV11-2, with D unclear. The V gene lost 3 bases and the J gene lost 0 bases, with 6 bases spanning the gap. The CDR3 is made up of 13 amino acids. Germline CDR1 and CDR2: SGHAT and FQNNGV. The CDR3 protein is CASSFPGSYEQYF. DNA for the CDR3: TGTGCCAGCAGCTTCCCAGGCTCCTACGAGCAGTACTTC.